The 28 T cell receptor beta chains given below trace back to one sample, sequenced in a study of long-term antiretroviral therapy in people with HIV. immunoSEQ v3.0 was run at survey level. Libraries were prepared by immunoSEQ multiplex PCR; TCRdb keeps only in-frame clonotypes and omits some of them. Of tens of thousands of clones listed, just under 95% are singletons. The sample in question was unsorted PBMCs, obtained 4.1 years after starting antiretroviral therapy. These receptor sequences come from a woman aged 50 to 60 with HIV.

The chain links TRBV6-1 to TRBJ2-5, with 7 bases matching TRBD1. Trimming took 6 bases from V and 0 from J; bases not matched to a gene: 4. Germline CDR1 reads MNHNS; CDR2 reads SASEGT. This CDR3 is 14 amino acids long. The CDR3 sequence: CASSLGQNQETQYF. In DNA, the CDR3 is TGTGCCAGCAGCTTGGGACAGAACCAAGAGACCCAGTACTTC.

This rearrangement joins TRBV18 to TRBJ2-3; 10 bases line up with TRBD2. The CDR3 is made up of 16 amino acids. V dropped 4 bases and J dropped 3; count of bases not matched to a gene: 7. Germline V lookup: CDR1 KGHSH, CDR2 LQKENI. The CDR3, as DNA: TGTGCCAGCTCACGAGCCAGTAGCGGGGGGACAGATACGCAGTATTTT. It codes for CASSRASSGGTDTQYF.

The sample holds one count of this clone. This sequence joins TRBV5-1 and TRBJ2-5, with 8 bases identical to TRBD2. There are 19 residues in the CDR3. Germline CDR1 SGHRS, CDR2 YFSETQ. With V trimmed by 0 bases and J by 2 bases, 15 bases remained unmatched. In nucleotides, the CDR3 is TGCGCCAGCAGCTTGGGAATAGCGGGGCGAATAGAGACACAAGAGACCCAGTACTTC. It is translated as CASSLGIAGRIETQETQYF. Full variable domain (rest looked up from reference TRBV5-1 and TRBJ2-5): KAGVTQTPRYLIKTRGQQVTLSCSPISGHRSVSWYQQTPGQGLQFLFEYFSETQRNKGNFPGRFSGRQFSNSRSEMNVSTLELGDSALYLCASSLGIAGRIETQETQYFGPGTRLLVL.

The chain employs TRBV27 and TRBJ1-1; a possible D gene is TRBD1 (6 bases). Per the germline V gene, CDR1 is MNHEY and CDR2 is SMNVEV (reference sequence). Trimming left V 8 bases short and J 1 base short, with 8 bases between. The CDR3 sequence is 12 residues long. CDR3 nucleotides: TGTGCCAGCGCGACAGGGAACACTGAAGCTTTCTTT. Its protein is CASATGNTEAFF.

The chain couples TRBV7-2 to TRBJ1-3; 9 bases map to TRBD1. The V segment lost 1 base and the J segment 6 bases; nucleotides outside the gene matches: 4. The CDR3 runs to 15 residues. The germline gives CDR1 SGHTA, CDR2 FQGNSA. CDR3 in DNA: TGTGCCAGCAGCTTAGGGACAGGGGCGCAAAACACCATATATTTT. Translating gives CASSLGTGAQNTIYF.

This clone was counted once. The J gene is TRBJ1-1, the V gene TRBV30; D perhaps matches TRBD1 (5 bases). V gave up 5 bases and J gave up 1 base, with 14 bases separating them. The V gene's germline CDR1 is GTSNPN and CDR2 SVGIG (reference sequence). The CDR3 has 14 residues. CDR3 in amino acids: CAWYTGKGNTEAFF. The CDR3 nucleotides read TGTGCCTGGTACACAGGCAAAGGGAACACTGAAGCTTTCTTT. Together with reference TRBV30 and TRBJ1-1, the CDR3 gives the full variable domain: SQTIHQWPATLVQPVGSPLSLECTVEGTSNPNLYWYRQAAGRGLQLLFYSVGIGQISSEVPQNLSASRPQDRQFILSSKKLLLSDSGFYLCAWYTGKGNTEAFFGQGTRLTVV.

CDR3 residues: CASSVEGRGGYTF. Written as DNA, the CDR3 is TGTGCCAGCAGCGTCGAGGGACGGGGTGGCTACACCTTC. J is TRBJ1-2 and V is TRBV9; a weak D match, TRBD1 (5 bases). The CDR3 runs to 13 residues. V was cut by 2 bases and J by 7 bases, with 12 bases left in between. Germline loops: CDR1 SGDLS, CDR2 YYNGEE.

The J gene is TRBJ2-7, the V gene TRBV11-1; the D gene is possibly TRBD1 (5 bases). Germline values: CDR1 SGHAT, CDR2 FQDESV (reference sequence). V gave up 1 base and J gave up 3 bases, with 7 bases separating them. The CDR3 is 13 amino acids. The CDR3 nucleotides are TGTGCCAGCAGCTTAGGTAGGGGCTACGAGCAGTACTTC. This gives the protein CASSLGRGYEQYF.

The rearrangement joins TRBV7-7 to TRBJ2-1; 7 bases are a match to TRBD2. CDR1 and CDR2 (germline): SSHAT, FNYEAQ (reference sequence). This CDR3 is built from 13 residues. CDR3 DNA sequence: TGTGCTAGCTCCCGTGGGGGAGGGTTCGAGCAGTTCTTC. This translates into CASSRGGGFEQFF.

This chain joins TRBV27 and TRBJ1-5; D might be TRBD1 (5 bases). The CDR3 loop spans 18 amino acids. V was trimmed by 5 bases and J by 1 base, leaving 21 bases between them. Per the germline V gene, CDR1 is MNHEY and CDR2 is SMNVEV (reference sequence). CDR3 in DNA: TGTGCCAGCAGTAGGGGAGGGGTCAGGGAGGTCAGCAATCAGCCCCAGCATTTT. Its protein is CASSRGGVREVSNQPQHF.

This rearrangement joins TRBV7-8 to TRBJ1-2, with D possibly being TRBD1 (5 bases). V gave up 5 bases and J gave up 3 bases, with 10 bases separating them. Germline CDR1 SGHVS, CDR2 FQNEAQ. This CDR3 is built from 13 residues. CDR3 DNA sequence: TGTGCCAGCAGCCCGTGGGGCTACTATGGCTACACCTTC. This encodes CASSPWGYYGYTF.

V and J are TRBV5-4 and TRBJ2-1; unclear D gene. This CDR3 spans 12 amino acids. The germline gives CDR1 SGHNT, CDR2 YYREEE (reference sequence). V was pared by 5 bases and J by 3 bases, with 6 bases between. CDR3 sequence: CASRGNYNEQFF. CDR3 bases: TGTGCCAGCAGGGGAAACTACAATGAGCAGTTCTTC. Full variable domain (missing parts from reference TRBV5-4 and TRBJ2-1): ETGVTQSPTHLIKTRGQQVTLRCSSQSGHNTVSWYQQALGQGPQFIFQYYREEENGRGNFPPRFSGLQFPNYSSELNVNALELDDSALYLCASRGNYNEQFFGPGTRLTVL.

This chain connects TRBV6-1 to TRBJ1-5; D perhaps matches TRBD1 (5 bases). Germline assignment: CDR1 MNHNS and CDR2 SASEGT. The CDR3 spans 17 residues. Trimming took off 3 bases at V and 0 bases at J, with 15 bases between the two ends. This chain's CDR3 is CASSESGWGDSNQPQHF. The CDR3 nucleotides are TGTGCCAGCAGTGAGTCAGGGTGGGGGGATAGCAATCAGCCCCAGCATTTT.

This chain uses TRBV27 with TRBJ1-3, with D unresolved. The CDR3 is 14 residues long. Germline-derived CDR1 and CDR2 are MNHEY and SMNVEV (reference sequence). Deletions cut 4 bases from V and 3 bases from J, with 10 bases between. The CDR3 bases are TGTGCCAGCAGTTCTACGAATCGTGGAAACACCATATATTTT. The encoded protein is CASSSTNRGNTIYF.

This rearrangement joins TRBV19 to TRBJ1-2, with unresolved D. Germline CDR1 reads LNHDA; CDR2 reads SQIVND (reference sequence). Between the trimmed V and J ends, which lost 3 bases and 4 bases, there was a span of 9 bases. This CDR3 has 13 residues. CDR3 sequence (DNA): TGTGCCAGTAGTATCCCCACCCTCTATGGCTACACCTTC. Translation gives CASSIPTLYGYTF.

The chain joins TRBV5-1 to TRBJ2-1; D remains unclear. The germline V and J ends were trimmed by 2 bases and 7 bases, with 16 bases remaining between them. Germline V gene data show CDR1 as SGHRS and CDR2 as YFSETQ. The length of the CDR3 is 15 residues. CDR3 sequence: CASSFYGGHGNEQFF. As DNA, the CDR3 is TGCGCCAGCAGCTTCTACGGCGGTCACGGGAATGAGCAGTTCTTC.

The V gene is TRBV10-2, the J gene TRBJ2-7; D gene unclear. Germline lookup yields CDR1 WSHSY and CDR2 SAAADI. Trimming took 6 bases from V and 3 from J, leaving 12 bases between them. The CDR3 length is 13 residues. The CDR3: CASSGQPIYEQYF. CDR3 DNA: TGCGCCAGCAGCGGGCAGCCCATCTACGAGCAGTACTTC.

CDR3 DNA: TGTGCCAGCAGCCCCAGGAGGGGAGGGGAGAATGAGCAGTTCTTC. It translates to CASSPRRGGENEQFF. The chain joins TRBV5-4 to TRBJ2-1; TRBD2 aligns across 7 bases. The CDR3 spans 15 residues. Losses at the gene ends were 4 bases for V and 7 bases for J; bases not matched to a gene: 11. The germline gives CDR1 SGHNT, CDR2 YYREEE (reference sequence).

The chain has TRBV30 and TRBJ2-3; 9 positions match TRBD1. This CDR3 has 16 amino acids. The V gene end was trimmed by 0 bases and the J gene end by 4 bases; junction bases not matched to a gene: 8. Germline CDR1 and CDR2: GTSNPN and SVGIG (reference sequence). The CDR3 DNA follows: TGTGCCTGGAGTGTAGGGGACAGGGAGGGGGCAGATACGCAGTATTTT. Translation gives CAWSVGDREGADTQYF.

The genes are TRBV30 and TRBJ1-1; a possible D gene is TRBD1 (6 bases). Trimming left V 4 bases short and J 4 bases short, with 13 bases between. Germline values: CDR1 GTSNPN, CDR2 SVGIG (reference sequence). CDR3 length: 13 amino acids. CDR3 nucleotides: TGTGCCTGGACACAGGGACTTGCCACTGAAGCTTTCTTT. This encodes CAWTQGLATEAFF.

The CDR3 bases are TGTGCCAGCAGCCAGACCGTGGGCGGGAACACCGGGGAGCTGTTTTTT. Its protein product is CASSQTVGGNTGELFF. This chain links TRBV9 with TRBJ2-2; no clear D gene. The CDR3 sequence is 16 residues long. The germline V gene encodes CDR1 SGDLS and CDR2 YYNGEE. The V end was cut by 4 bases, the J end by 1 base, with 14 bases between. The variable domain in full, with the rest retrieved from reference TRBV9 and TRBJ2-2, is DSGVTQTPKHLITATGQRVTLRCSPRSGDLSVYWYQQSLDQGLQFLIQYYNGEERAKGNILERFSAQQFPDLHSELNLSSLELGDSALYFCASSQTVGGNTGELFFGEGSRLTVL.

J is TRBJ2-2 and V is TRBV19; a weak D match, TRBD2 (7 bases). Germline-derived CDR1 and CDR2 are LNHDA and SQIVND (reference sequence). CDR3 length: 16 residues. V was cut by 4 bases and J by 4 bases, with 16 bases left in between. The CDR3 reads CASSTGWGGGTGELFF. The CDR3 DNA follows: TGTGCCAGTAGTACTGGGTGGGGGGGCGGCACCGGGGAGCTGTTTTTT.

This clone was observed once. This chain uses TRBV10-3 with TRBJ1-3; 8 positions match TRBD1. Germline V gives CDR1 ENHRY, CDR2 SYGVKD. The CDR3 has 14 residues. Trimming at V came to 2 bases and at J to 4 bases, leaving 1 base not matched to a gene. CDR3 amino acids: CAISETGGGNTIYF. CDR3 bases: TGTGCCATCAGTGAGACAGGGGGAGGAAACACCATATATTTT.

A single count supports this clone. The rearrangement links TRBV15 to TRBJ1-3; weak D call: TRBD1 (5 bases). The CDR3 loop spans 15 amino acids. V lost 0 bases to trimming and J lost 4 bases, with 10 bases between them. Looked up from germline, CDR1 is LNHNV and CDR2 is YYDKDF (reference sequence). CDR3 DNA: TGTGCCACCAGCAGAGATCGGACACTAGGAAACACCATATATTTT. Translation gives CATSRDRTLGNTIYF.

CDR3 residues: CASSPSDGYTF. The CDR3 nucleotides are TGTGCCAGCTCACCGTCTGATGGCTACACCTTC. The V gene is TRBV18, the J gene TRBJ1-2; unclear D gene. The V gene lost 3 bases and the J gene lost 6 bases, with 5 bases spanning the gap. The germline CDR1 and CDR2 sequences are KGHSH and LQKENI. The CDR3 length is 11 residues.

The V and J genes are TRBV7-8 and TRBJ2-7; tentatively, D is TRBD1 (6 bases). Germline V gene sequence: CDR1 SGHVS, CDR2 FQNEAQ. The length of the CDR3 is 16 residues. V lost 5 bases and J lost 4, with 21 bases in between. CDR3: CASSVPRGQSSYEQYF. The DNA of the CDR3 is TGTGCCAGCAGCGTACCCCGAGGACAGAGTTCTTACGAGCAGTACTTC.

The CDR3 here is CASSSDLPAEPQHF. The CDR3 bases are TGTGCCAGCAGCTCCGACCTCCCTGCGGAGCCCCAGCATTTT. The chain uses TRBV5-8 and TRBJ1-5, with D uncertain. The CDR3 contains 14 residues. Deletions cut 3 bases from V and 8 bases from J, with 15 bases between. The V gene's germline CDR1 is SGHTS and CDR2 YDEGEE.

The CDR3 bases are TGTGCCAGTAGTATTTATAACTATGGCTACACCTTC. Translation: CASSIYNYGYTF. This chain joins TRBV19 and TRBJ1-2; D is unresolved. V lost 3 bases and J lost 1, with 3 bases in between. Germline CDR1 and CDR2: LNHDA and SQIVND (reference sequence). This CDR3 comprises 12 residues.